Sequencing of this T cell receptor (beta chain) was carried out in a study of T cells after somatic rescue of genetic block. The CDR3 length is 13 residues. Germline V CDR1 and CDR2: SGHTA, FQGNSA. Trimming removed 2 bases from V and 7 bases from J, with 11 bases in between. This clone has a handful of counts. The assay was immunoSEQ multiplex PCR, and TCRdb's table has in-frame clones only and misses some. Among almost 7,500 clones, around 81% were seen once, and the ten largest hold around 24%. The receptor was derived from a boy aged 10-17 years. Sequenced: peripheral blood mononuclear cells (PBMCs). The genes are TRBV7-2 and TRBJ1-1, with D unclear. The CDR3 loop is CASSLMDGLEAFF. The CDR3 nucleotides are TGTGCCAGCAGCTTAATGGACGGTCTTGAAGCTTTCTTT.